This T cell receptor (beta chain) was sequenced in a study of blood T cell repertoires in COVID-19. This clone was seen at least ten times. In the same sample, other DNA sequences code for this CDR3. There are 14 residues in the CDR3. The germline V gene has CDR1 SGHDT and CDR2 YYEEEE. The V and J ends lost 4 bases and 2 bases, in that order; junction bases with no gene match: 5. Data came from immunoSEQ multiplex PCR; TCRdb stores just in-frame clones and leaves some out. The sample lists approximately 160,000 clones; roughly nine tenths were seen once. The origin of this receptor is a woman between 45 and 65 years old who had recovered from COVID-19. The sample taken for sequencing was PBMCs or T cells enriched from blood (not recorded which). The rearrangement uses TRBV5-6 and TRBJ2-7; TRBD1 aligns across 8 bases. Written as DNA, the CDR3 is TGTGCCAGCAGCCGAGACAGGGGACCCTACGAGCAGTACTTC. This codes for CASSRDRGPYEQYF.